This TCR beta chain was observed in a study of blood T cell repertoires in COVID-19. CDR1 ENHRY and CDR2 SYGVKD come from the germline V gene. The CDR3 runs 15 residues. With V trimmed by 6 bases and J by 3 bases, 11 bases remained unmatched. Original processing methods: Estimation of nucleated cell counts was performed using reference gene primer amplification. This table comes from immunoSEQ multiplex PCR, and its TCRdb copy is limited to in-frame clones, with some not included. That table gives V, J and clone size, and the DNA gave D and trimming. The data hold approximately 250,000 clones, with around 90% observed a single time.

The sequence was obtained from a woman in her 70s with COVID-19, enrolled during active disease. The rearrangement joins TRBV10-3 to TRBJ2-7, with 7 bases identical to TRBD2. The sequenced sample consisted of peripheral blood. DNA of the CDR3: TGTGCCATCAGCGAGCGGGGCGGGACCCGCTACGAGCAGTACTTC. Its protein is CAISERGGTRYEQYF.